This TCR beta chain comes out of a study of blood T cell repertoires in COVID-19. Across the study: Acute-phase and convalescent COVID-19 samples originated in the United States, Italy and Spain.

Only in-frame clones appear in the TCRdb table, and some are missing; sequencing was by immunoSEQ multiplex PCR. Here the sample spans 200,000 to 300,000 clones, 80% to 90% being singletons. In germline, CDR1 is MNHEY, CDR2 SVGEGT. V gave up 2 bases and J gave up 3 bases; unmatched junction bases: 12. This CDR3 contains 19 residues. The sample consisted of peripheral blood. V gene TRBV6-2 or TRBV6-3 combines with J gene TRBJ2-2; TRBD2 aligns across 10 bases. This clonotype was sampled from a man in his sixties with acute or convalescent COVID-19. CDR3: CASSYRASGRDRYTGELFF. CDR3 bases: TGTGCCAGCAGTTACAGGGCTAGCGGGAGAGACCGATACACCGGGGAGCTGTTTTTT.